This passage covers 5 T cell receptor beta chains from one sample sequenced in a study of blood T cell repertoires in COVID-19. Clones were read by immunoSEQ multiplex PCR, and TCRdb kept only the in-frame ones, dropping some. This table has roughly 250,000 clones, approximately 90% appearing once. The sample was PBMCs or T cells enriched from blood (not recorded which). Receptors were obtained from a middle-aged man who had been exposed to COVID-19.

The gene calls are TRBV5-1 and TRBJ2-7; perhaps TRBD2 as D (6 bases). This CDR3 is 15 amino acids long. From germline, CDR1 is SGHRS and CDR2 YFSETQ. Trimming shortened V by 3 bases and J by 6 bases, and 19 bases separated the two germline ends. CDR3 loop: CASSSSGSLGLEQYF. The CDR3 DNA reads as TGCGCCAGCAGCTCCTCCGGGAGCCTTGGGCTCGAGCAGTACTTC.

V usage is TRBV3-1 (or the pseudogene TRBV3-2) and J usage is TRBJ2-7; D is unresolved. V lost 0 bases to trimming and J lost 6 bases, with 6 bases between them. Germline CDR1 reads LGHDT; CDR2 reads YNNKEL (reference sequence). The CDR3 has 12 residues. CDR3 coding DNA: TGTGCCAGCAGCCAAGATATTTTCGAGCAGTACTTC. Protein sequence: CASSQDIFEQYF.

V and J are TRBV28 and TRBJ1-2; unclear D gene. The CDR3 runs 19 residues. Germline CDR1 is MDHEN and CDR2 is SYDVKM. Trimming cost V 4 bases and J 2 bases, with 26 bases left between them. The chain's CDR3 is CASSSAFSRKGDPNYGYTF. CDR3 nucleotides: TGTGCCAGCAGTTCCGCGTTCAGCAGAAAAGGAGATCCCAACTATGGCTACACCTTC.

The chain is built from TRBV27 and TRBJ1-2, with D unresolved. Germline V CDR1 and CDR2: MNHEY, SMNVEV (reference sequence). Trimming took 5 bases from V and 3 from J, leaving 19 bases between them. The CDR3 extends over 16 amino acids. CDR3 in amino acids: CASSPYLAFVDYGYTF. CDR3 DNA: TGTGCCAGCAGTCCCTACCTAGCTTTTGTAGACTATGGCTACACCTTC.

Turning to this clone: The identical CDR3 is also encoded by other nucleotide sequences in the sample. CDR3 residues: CASSPAGQGNQPQHF. In nucleotides, the CDR3 is TGTGCCAGCAGCCCAGCTGGACAAGGCAATCAGCCCCAGCATTTT. The V gene is TRBV3-1 (or the pseudogene TRBV3-2), the J gene TRBJ1-5; the D gene is possibly TRBD1 (5 bases). Trimming pared 4 bases from V and 2 bases from J, leaving 12 bases between. CDR1 is LGHDT, CDR2 YNNKEL, per germline (reference sequence). This CDR3 region has 15 residues.